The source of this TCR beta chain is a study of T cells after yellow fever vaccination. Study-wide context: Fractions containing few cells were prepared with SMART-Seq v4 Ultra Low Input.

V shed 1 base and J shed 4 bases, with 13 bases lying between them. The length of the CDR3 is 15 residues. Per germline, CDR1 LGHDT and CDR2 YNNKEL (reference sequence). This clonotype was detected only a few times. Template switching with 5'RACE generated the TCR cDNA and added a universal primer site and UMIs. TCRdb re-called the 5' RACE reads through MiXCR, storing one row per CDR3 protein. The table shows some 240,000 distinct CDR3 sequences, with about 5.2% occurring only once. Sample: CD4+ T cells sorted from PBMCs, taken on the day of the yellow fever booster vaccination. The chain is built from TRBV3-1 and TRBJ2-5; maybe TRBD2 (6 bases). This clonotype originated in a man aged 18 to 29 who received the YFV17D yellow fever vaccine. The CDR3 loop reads CASSQGSGVGETQYF. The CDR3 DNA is TGTGCCAGCAGCCAAGGGTCGGGGGTTGGAGAGACCCAGTACTTC.